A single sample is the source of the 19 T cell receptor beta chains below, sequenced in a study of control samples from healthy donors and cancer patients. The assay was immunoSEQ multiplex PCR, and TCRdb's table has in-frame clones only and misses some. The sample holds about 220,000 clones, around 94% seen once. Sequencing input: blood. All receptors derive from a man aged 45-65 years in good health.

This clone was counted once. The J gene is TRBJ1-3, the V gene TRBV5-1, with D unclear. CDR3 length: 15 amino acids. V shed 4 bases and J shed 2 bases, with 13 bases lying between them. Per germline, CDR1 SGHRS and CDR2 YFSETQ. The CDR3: CASSRVEGAGNTIYF. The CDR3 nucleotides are TGCGCCAGCAGCCGGGTGGAGGGAGCTGGAAACACCATATATTTT.

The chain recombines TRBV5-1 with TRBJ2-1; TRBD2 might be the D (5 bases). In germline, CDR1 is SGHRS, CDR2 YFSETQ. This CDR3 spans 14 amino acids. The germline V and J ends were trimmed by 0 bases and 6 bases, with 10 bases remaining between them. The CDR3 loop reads CASSLAYEGNEQFF. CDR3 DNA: TGCGCCAGCAGCTTGGCATACGAGGGCAATGAGCAGTTCTTC.

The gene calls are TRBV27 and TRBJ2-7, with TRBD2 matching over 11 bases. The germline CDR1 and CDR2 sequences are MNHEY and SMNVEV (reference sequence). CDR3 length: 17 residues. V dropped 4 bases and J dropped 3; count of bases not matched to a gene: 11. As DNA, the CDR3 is TGTGCCAGCAGTTCCTCAGCTCTAGCGGGGGGACACTACGAGCAGTACTTC. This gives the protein CASSSSALAGGHYEQYF.

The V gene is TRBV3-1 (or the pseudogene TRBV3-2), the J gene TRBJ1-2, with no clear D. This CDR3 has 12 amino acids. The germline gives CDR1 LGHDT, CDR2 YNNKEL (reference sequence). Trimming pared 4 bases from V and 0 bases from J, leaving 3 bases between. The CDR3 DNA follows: TGTGCCAGCAGCCGGACTAACTATGGCTACACCTTC. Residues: CASSRTNYGYTF.

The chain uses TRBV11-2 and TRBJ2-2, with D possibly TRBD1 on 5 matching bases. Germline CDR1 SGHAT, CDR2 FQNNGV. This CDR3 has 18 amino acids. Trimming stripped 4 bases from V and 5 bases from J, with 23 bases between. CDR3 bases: TGTGCCAGCAGCTGGGAATCCACTTCAGGGTATCGGACCGGGGAGCTGTTTTTT. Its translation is CASSWESTSGYRTGELFF.

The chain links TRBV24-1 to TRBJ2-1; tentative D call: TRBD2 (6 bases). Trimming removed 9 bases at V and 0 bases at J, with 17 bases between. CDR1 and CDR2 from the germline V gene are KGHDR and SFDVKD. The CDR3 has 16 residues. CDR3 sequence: CATGGTDGSSYNEQFF. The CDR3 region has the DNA TGTGCCACCGGGGGGACGGATGGGAGCTCCTACAATGAGCAGTTCTTC.

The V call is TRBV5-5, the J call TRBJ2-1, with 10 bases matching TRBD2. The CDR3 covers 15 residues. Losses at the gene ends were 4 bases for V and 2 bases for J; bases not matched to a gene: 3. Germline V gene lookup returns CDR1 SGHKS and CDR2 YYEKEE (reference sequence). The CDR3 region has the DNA TGTGCCAGCAGCCTTCTAGCGGGGGCCTACAATGAGCAGTTCTTC. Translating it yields CASSLLAGAYNEQFF. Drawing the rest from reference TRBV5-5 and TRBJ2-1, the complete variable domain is DAGVTQSPTHLIKTRGQQVTLRCSPISGHKSVSWYQQVLGQGPQFIFQYYEKEERGRGNFPDRFSARQFPNYSSELNVNALLLGDSALYLCASSLLAGAYNEQFFGPGTRLTVL.

This chain's CDR3 is CASSRFGQNTEAFF. In nucleotides, the CDR3 is TGTGCCAGTAGCCGTTTCGGGCAGAACACTGAAGCTTTCTTT. The rearrangement links TRBV19 to TRBJ1-1; D is ambiguous. The CDR3 sequence is 14 residues long. Per the germline V gene, CDR1 is LNHDA and CDR2 is SQIVND (reference sequence). V was cut by 6 bases and J by 1 base, with 12 bases left in between.

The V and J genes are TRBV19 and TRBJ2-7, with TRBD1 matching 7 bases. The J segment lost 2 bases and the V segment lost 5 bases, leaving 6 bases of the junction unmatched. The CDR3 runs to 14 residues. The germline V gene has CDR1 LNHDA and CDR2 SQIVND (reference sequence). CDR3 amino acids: CASSARQGPYEQYF. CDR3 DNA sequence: TGTGCCAGTAGTGCTAGACAGGGACCCTACGAGCAGTACTTC.

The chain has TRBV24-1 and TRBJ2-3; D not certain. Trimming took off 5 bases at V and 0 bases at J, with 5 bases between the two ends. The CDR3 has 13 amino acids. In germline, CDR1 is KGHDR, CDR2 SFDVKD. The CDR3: CATSAGSTDTQYF. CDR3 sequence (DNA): TGTGCCACCAGTGCCGGGAGCACAGATACGCAGTATTTT.

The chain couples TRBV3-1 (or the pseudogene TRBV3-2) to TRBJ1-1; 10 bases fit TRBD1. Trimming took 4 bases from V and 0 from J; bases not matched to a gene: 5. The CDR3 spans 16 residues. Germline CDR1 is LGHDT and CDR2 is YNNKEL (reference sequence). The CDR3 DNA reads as TGTGCCAGCAGCCCCGGGACAGGGGCGTTGAACACTGAAGCTTTCTTT. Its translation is CASSPGTGALNTEAFF.

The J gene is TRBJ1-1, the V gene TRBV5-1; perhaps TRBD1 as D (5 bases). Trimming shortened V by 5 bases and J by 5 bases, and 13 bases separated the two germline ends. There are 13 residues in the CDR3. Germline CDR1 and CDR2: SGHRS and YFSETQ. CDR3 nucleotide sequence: TGCGCCAGCAGTACTGCAGGGAGAACTGAAGCTTTCTTT. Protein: CASSTAGRTEAFF.

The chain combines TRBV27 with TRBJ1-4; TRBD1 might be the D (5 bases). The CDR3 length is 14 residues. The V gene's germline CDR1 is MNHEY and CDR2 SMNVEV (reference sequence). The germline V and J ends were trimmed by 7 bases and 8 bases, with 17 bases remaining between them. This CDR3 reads CASKRQTESEKLFF. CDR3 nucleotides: TGTGCCAGCAAGAGACAGACGGAGAGCGAAAAACTGTTTTTT.

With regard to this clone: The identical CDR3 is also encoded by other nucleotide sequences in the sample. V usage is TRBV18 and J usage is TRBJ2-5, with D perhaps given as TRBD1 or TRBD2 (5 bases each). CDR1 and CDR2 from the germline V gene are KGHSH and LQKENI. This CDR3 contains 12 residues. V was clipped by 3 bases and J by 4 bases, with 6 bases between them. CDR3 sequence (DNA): TGTGCCAGCTCACCCGGGGCAGAGACCCAGTACTTC. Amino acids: CASSPGAETQYF.

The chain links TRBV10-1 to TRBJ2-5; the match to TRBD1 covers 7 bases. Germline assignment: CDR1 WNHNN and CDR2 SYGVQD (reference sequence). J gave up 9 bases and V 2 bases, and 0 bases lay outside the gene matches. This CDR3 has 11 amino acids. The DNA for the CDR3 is TGCGCCAGCAGTGAGGACAGGGCCCAGTACTTC. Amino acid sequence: CASSEDRAQYF.

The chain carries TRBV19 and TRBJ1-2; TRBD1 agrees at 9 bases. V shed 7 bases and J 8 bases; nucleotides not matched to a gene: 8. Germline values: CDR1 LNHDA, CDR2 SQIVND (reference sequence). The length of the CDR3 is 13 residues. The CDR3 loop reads CASTQRTGVGYTF. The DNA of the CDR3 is TGTGCCAGTACCCAACGGACAGGGGTGGGCTACACCTTC.

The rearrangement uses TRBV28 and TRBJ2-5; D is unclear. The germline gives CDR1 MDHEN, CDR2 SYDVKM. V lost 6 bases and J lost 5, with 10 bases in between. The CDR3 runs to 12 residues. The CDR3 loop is CASRPRAETQYF. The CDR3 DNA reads TGTGCCAGCAGACCAAGGGCCGAGACCCAGTACTTC.

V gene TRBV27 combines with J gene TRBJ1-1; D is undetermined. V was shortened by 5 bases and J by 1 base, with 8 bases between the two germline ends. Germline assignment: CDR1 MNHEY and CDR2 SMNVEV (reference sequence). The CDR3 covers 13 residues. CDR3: CASSPYANTEAFF. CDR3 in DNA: TGTGCCAGCAGTCCTTACGCGAACACTGAAGCTTTCTTT.

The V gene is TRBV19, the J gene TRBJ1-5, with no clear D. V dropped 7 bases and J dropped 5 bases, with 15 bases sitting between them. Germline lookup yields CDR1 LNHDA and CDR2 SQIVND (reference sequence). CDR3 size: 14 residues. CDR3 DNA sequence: TGTGCCAGTAACCATCGGCCGGGAGATCAGCCCCAGCATTTT. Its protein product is CASNHRPGDQPQHF.